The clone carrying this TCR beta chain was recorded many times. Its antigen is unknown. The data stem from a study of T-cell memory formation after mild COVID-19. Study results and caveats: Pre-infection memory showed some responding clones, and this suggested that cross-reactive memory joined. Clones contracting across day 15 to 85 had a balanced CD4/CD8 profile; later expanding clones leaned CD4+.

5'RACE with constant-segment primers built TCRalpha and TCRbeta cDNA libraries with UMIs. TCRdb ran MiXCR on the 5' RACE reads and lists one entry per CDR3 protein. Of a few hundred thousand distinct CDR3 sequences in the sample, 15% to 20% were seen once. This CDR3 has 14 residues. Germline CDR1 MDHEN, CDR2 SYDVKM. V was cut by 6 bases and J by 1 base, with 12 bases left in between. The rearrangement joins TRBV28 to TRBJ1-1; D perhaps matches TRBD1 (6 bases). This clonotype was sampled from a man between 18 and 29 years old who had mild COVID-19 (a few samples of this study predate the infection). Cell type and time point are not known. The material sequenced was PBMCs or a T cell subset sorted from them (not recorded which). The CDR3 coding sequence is TGTGCCAGCAGCCCCCGGACAGAGAACACTGAAGCTTTCTTT. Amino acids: CASSPRTENTEAFF.